Below, 24 T cell receptor beta chains from the same sample are listed, as sequenced in a study of blood T cell repertoires in COVID-19. TCRdb keeps only in-frame clones here, not all; method: immunoSEQ multiplex PCR. Of 180,000 or so clones listed, just under 90% are singletons. Sequencing input: peripheral blood. Source of these receptors: a man between 18 and 29 years old with active or convalescent COVID-19.

This sequence joins TRBV5-4 and TRBJ1-2, with D possibly matching TRBD1 (5 bases). Trimming stripped 7 bases from V and 1 base from J, with 17 bases between. Looked up from germline, CDR1 is SGHNT and CDR2 is YYREEE (reference sequence). The CDR3 spans 15 residues. The CDR3 DNA reads TGTGCCAGCTCGATCGGGGGGAGTCGTAACTATGGCTACACCTTC. Translated, it gives CASSIGGSRNYGYTF.

The chain has TRBV29-1 and TRBJ2-1, with 9 bases aligning to TRBD2. This CDR3 is built from 20 residues. Unmatched junction bases numbered 23, after V lost 4 bases and J lost 4 bases. In germline, CDR1 is SQVTM, CDR2 ANQGSEA. CDR3 DNA: TGCAGCGTTGTGCTCTGGGAGCTAGCGGGGACGGCCACCCAGTACAATGAGCAGTTCTTC. Protein: CSVVLWELAGTATQYNEQFF.

This chain links TRBV23-1 with TRBJ2-5, with TRBD1 as a possible D gene (5 bases). TRBV23-1 is an open reading frame whose function is uncertain. V gave up 5 bases and J gave up 4 bases, with 11 bases separating them. The length of the CDR3 is 13 residues. The CDR3 nucleotides read TGCGCCAGCAGTTATAACGACAGAGAGACCCAGTACTTC. Its protein is CASSYNDRETQYF.

For this clone: This specimen includes other DNA sequences encoding the same CDR3. The genes are TRBV3-1 (or the pseudogene TRBV3-2) and TRBJ1-5; tentative D call: TRBD1 (5 bases). Germline V gene lookup returns CDR1 LGHDT and CDR2 YNNKEL (reference sequence). The CDR3 totals 14 residues. V was shortened by 4 bases and J by 1 base, with 8 bases between the two germline ends. The CDR3 reads CASSLQGSNQPQHF. CDR3 sequence (DNA): TGTGCCAGCAGCCTCCAGGGAAGCAATCAGCCCCAGCATTTT.

This chain joins TRBV27 and TRBJ2-7; TRBD1 is a possible D gene (5 bases). CDR1 is MNHEY and CDR2 is SMNVEV in the germline V gene (reference sequence). The CDR3 is 13 amino acids. Trimming took 2 bases from V and 5 from J, leaving 10 bases between them. The CDR3 is CASSLAGNHEQYF. CDR3 sequence (DNA): TGTGCCAGCAGTTTAGCAGGGAACCACGAGCAGTACTTC.

The chain recombines TRBV11-3 with TRBJ2-3, with D uncertain. Germline V lookup: CDR1 SGHNT, CDR2 YENEEA. V was pared by 0 bases and J by 2 bases, with 12 bases between. The CDR3 spans 16 residues. The CDR3, as DNA: TGTGCCAGCAGCTTAGACAGGCCCCGAAACACAGATACGCAGTATTTT. As protein: CASSLDRPRNTDTQYF.

The CDR3 DNA sequence: TGTGCCAGCAGCCAAGGGCCCGGGACAGGGTTTTACAATGAGCAGTTCTTC. This sequence encodes CASSQGPGTGFYNEQFF. The J gene is TRBJ2-1, the V gene TRBV14; 9 nucleotides agree with TRBD1. CDR3 length equals 17 residues. Trimming took 1 base from V and 4 from J; bases not matched to a gene: 8. CDR1 SGHDN and CDR2 FVKESK come from the germline V gene.

The rearrangement links TRBV29-1 to TRBJ2-1; a possible D gene is TRBD2 (5 bases). The V gene's germline CDR1 is SQVTM and CDR2 ANQGSEA. The CDR3 covers 13 residues. Trimming stripped 7 bases from V and 0 bases from J, with 10 bases between. The chain's CDR3 is CSGRAGSYNEQFF. The CDR3 bases are TGCAGCGGTAGGGCGGGCTCCTACAATGAGCAGTTCTTC.

This chain connects TRBV6-2 or TRBV6-3 to TRBJ1-1; D is uncertain. Germline CDR1 reads MNHEY; CDR2 reads SVGEGT. CDR3 length equals 15 residues. The V gene lost 3 bases and the J gene lost 3 bases, with 14 bases spanning the gap. CDR3 protein: CASSYWAGNYTEAFF. The CDR3 nucleotides read TGTGCCAGCAGTTATTGGGCGGGGAATTACACTGAAGCTTTCTTT.

This chain joins TRBV19 and TRBJ1-5; no definite D call. CDR3 length equals 15 residues. From germline, CDR1 is LNHDA and CDR2 SQIVND (reference sequence). V shed 1 base and J shed 3 bases, with 10 bases lying between them. The CDR3 is CASSIGQVNNQPQHF. CDR3 nucleotide sequence: TGTGCCAGTAGTATAGGTCAGGTCAACAATCAGCCCCAGCATTTT.

The chain employs TRBV6-4 and TRBJ2-7, with D perhaps TRBD2 (6 bases). CDR3 length: 18 residues. Trimming left V 3 bases short and J 0 bases short, with 21 bases between. Per the germline V gene, CDR1 is MRHNA and CDR2 is SNTAGT. CDR3 sequence: CASSECNRRAGSSYEQYV. The CDR3 DNA sequence: TGTGCCAGCAGTGAATGCAACCGACGGGCGGGGAGCTCCTACGAGCAGTACGTC.

This chain connects TRBV27 to TRBJ2-7; 7 nucleotides agree with TRBD2. The V gene end was trimmed by 7 bases and the J gene end by 2 bases; junction bases not matched to a gene: 11. Looked up from germline, CDR1 is MNHEY and CDR2 is SMNVEV (reference sequence). This CDR3 is 15 amino acids long. DNA of the CDR3: TGTGCCAGCACCCGCCGAGGGCGGGAGCCCTACGAGCAGTACTTC. Its protein is CASTRRGREPYEQYF.

There are a few counts of this clone. The chain links TRBV2 to TRBJ1-4, with D perhaps TRBD1 (5 bases). The CDR3 has 13 residues. V was clipped by 3 bases and J by 5 bases, with 7 bases between them. Germline V gene sequence: CDR1 SNHLY, CDR2 FYNNEI. In DNA form, the CDR3 reads TGTGCCAGCAGTGACAGACAGAATGAAAAACTGTTTTTT. Translated, it gives CASSDRQNEKLFF.

This clone was counted only a few times. V usage is TRBV29-1 and J usage is TRBJ1-1; 7 bases align to TRBD1. The CDR3 contains 14 residues. V lost 4 bases to trimming and J lost 1 base; unmatched junction nucleotides: 6. The germline V gene encodes CDR1 SQVTM and CDR2 ANQGSEA. CDR3 residues: CSVAWQGGNTEAFF. In DNA, the CDR3 is TGCAGCGTTGCGTGGCAGGGGGGGAACACTGAAGCTTTCTTT.

The count of this clone is one. This chain joins TRBV28 and TRBJ1-1; no definite D call. This CDR3 region has 13 residues. Germline values: CDR1 MDHEN, CDR2 SYDVKM. The V and J ends lost 6 bases and 2 bases respectively, with 10 bases between them. In DNA form, the CDR3 reads TGTGCCAGCAGCTGGGGAGGCAACACTGAAGCTTTCTTT. Residues: CASSWGGNTEAFF.

V usage is TRBV5-5 and J usage is TRBJ2-7; no clear D gene. Deletions cut 0 bases from V and 2 bases from J, with 9 bases between. The CDR3 spans 14 residues. CDR1 SGHKS and CDR2 YYEKEE come from the germline V gene (reference sequence). The CDR3 here is CASSLETLTYEQYF. As DNA, the CDR3 is TGTGCCAGCAGCTTGGAGACTCTGACCTACGAGCAGTACTTC.

The chain combines TRBV6-1 with TRBJ2-1; D is unresolved. The V end lost 2 bases, the J end lost 0 bases, and 8 bases lay between the germline ends. The germline CDR1 and CDR2 sequences are MNHNS and SASEGT. The CDR3 is made up of 15 amino acids. CDR3 DNA sequence: TGTGCCAGCAGTGAACCGGTTGGCTCCTACAATGAGCAGTTCTTC. Encoded protein: CASSEPVGSYNEQFF.

This chain joins TRBV5-4 and TRBJ2-1, with 7 positions matching TRBD1. CDR1 is SGHNT and CDR2 is YYREEE in the germline V gene (reference sequence). V lost 2 bases, J lost 15 bases, and 11 bases stayed unmatched. This CDR3 has 13 residues. For the CDR3, the DNA is TGTGCCAGCAGCTTCGGACAGGCAGGCGTCCTGTTCTTC. It specifies CASSFGQAGVLFF.

The gene calls are TRBV3-1 (or the pseudogene TRBV3-2) and TRBJ1-2; tentative D call: TRBD1 (5 bases). This CDR3 region has 15 residues. The ends were cut back, 4 bases at V and 7 bases at J, with 19 bases in the middle. Germline assignment: CDR1 LGHDT and CDR2 YNNKEL (reference sequence). CDR3 sequence: CASSLTGARLAGYTF. In DNA, the CDR3 is TGTGCCAGCAGCCTTACTGGGGCTCGGCTTGCTGGCTACACCTTC.

The chain joins TRBV19 to TRBJ1-3; D may be TRBD1 (5 bases). This CDR3 is 18 amino acids long. CDR1 LNHDA and CDR2 SQIVND come from the germline V gene (reference sequence). V was trimmed by 3 bases and J by 0 bases, leaving 18 bases between them. In DNA, the CDR3 is TGTGCCAGTAGTATGGGGATAGACAGATTATACTCTGGAAACACCATATATTTT. It codes for CASSMGIDRLYSGNTIYF. Full variable domain (remainder filled in from reference TRBV19 and TRBJ1-3): DGGITQSPKYLFRKEGQNVTLSCEQNLNHDAMYWYRQDPGQGLRLIYYSQIVNDFQKGDIAEGYSVSREKKESFPLTVTSAQKNPTAFYLCASSMGIDRLYSGNTIYFGEGSWLTVV.

The rearrangement joins TRBV9 to TRBJ2-2, with 8 bases matching TRBD2. Unmatched junction bases numbered 6, after V lost 1 base and J lost 7 bases. There are 15 residues in the CDR3. Germline CDR1 SGDLS, CDR2 YYNGEE. CDR3 sequence reads: CASSVFSGSRGELFF. The CDR3 bases are TGTGCCAGCAGCGTATTCAGCGGGAGTCGCGGGGAGCTGTTTTTT. Based on the CDR3 plus reference TRBV9 and TRBJ2-2, the full variable domain is DSGVTQTPKHLITATGQRVTLRCSPRSGDLSVYWYQQSLDQGLQFLIQYYNGEERAKGNILERFSAQQFPDLHSELNLSSLELGDSALYFCASSVFSGSRGELFFGEGSRLTVL.

This clone was detected only a few times. The J gene is TRBJ2-5, the V gene TRBV7-9, with TRBD1 matching 7 bases. Looked up from germline, CDR1 is SEHNR and CDR2 is FQNEAQ (reference sequence). This CDR3 comprises 16 residues. Losses at the gene ends were 5 bases for V and 0 bases for J; bases not matched to a gene: 9. CDR3 loop: CASSPHLGQNQETQYF. The CDR3, as DNA: TGTGCCAGCAGCCCGCACCTGGGACAGAACCAAGAGACCCAGTACTTC.

The chain employs TRBV18 and TRBJ2-1, with TRBD2 matching 8 bases. Germline V gives CDR1 KGHSH, CDR2 LQKENI. The CDR3 has 14 amino acids. V gave up 6 bases and J gave up 8 bases; unmatched junction bases: 9. CDR3 nucleotide sequence: TGTGCCAGCTCTCCAGGACTAGCAGGGGATGAGCAGTTCTTC. This sequence encodes CASSPGLAGDEQFF.

This clone was seen a few times. The gene calls are TRBV29-1 and TRBJ2-7; 7 positions agree with TRBD1. CDR1 is SQVTM and CDR2 is ANQGSEA in the germline V gene. V lost 7 bases and J lost 4; bases outside the gene matches: 10. CDR3 length: 13 residues. The CDR3 region has the DNA TGCAGCGGTTCCGGGACAGAGTCTTACGAGCAGTACTTC. Protein: CSGSGTESYEQYF.